Following are 7 T cell receptor beta chains from one sample sequenced in a study of a mutant IDH1 vaccine in newly diagnosed glioma. This sample's time point: week 11, during vaccination. Vaccine doses each comprised 300 ug of mutant IDH1 20-mer peptide, with topical imiquimod. Assay: immunoSEQ multiplex PCR; the TCRdb copy retains only in-frame clones and omits some. Among about 35,000 clones listed, 80% were seen once. No antigen is known for these receptors. The starting material was peripheral blood mononuclear cells (PBMCs), obtained from a glioma patient whose treatment included an IDH1 peptide vaccine. Source of these receptors: a woman aged 30 to 39 with glioma. Some clones in this sample may be carry-over from other donors' samples.

The chain carries TRBV9 and TRBJ1-3; the D gene is possibly TRBD1 (5 bases). CDR1 is SGDLS, CDR2 YYNGEE, per germline. The CDR3 is made up of 15 amino acids. V lost 3 bases and J lost 1, with 11 bases in between. The CDR3 bases are TGTGCCAGCAGCGCAGAAACAGGATCTGGAAACACCATATATTTT. Translating gives CASSAETGSGNTIYF.

A few counts support this clone. The rearrangement joins TRBV4-1 to TRBJ1-1; a weak D match, TRBD1 (5 bases). Germline loops: CDR1 MGHRA, CDR2 YSYEKL. The CDR3 spans 15 residues. V was cut by 0 bases and J by 1 base, with 9 bases left in between. The CDR3 sequence: CASSQEVQANTEAFF. The CDR3 DNA sequence: TGCGCCAGCAGCCAAGAAGTACAGGCGAACACTGAAGCTTTCTTT.

V and J are TRBV4-1 and TRBJ2-1; 8 bases agree with TRBD2. Germline V gene lookup returns CDR1 MGHRA and CDR2 YSYEKL. V shed 0 bases, J shed 3 bases, and the junction held 4 bases outside the gene matches. This CDR3 contains 16 residues. The CDR3 region has the DNA TGCGCCAGCAGCCAAGATCTACTAGCGGTCTACAATGAGCAGTTCTTC. Translated: CASSQDLLAVYNEQFF.

V usage is TRBV4-1 and J usage is TRBJ1-2; no definite D call. Germline CDR1 reads MGHRA; CDR2 reads YSYEKL. The V end was cut by 7 bases, the J end by 3 bases, with 12 bases between. This CDR3 spans 13 amino acids. The CDR3 DNA sequence: TGCGCCAGCAAGCCAAGAGGGTACTATGGCTACACCTTC. Translated, it gives CASKPRGYYGYTF.

The J gene is TRBJ2-7, the V gene TRBV4-1, with D perhaps matching TRBD2 (5 bases). Germline V lookup: CDR1 MGHRA, CDR2 YSYEKL. CDR3 length equals 15 residues. Trimming left V 0 bases short and J 3 bases short, with 12 bases between. CDR3 in amino acids: CASSQDAVGGYEQYF. The DNA for the CDR3 is TGCGCCAGCAGCCAAGATGCGGTAGGAGGCTACGAGCAGTACTTC.

This chain joins TRBV5-8 and TRBJ1-2; the match to TRBD1 covers 7 bases. CDR1 is SGHTS and CDR2 is YDEGEE in the germline V gene. The CDR3 is made up of 13 amino acids. V shed 0 bases and J 9 bases; nucleotides not matched to a gene: 5. Here the CDR3 reads CASSLGQGYSYTF. CDR3 bases: TGTGCCAGCAGCTTGGGACAGGGTTACAGCTACACCTTC.

The CDR3 sequence: CAILRGSEQYF. CDR3 coding DNA: TGTGCCATCCTCCGGGGTAGCGAGCAGTACTTC. The chain has TRBV2 and TRBJ2-7; possible D gene TRBD2, 5 bases. This CDR3 has 11 amino acids. Per the germline V gene, CDR1 is SNHLY and CDR2 is FYNNEI. V gave up 10 bases and J gave up 6 bases, with 13 bases separating them.